The rows below give T cell receptor beta chains drawn from one sample of a study of OX40 agonist ivuxolimab in advanced cancers. Assay: immunoSEQ multiplex PCR; the TCRdb copy retains only in-frame clones and omits some. The sample records tens of thousands of clones, 65% to 85% being singletons. This specimen consisted of CD4+ or CD8+ T cells sorted from blood, obtained in a trial of the OX40 agonist ivuxolimab. Source of these receptors: an adult with an advanced solid tumor such as melanoma, head and neck, liver or kidney cancer. Each CDR3 is given with its conserved first and last residue. Each record gives: D gene, V gene, clone size, J gene, CDR3 protein, CDR3 DNA. The D gene is left open where the match is weak. For some rows the clone size is stated as once, few or many, or as a class when expanded; others skip it.

D: NA; V: TRBV1; size: NA; J: TRBJ1-2; CDR3: CTSSLTAGLDGYTF; DNA: TGCACCAGCAGCTTGACGGCAGGGTTGGATGGCTACACCTTC
D: NA; V: TRBV9; size: NA; J: TRBJ1-1; CDR3: CASSVQENTEAFF; DNA: TGTGCCAGCAGCGTGCAAGAGAACACTGAAGCTTTCTTT
D: TRBD1; V: TRBV9; size: NA; J: TRBJ1-2; CDR3: CASSTLPGTGVNYGYTF; DNA: TGTGCCAGCAGCACTCTCCCCGGGACAGGGGTTAACTATGGCTACACCTTC
D: NA; V: TRBV6-1; size: few; J: TRBJ1-4; CDR3: CASSDGAGWNEKLFF; DNA: TGTGCCAGCAGTGATGGGGCAGGGTGGAATGAAAAACTGTTTTTT
D: NA; V: TRBV18; size: NA; J: TRBJ2-5; CDR3: CASSGRRETQYF; DNA: TGTGCCAGCTCAGGACGTCGCGAGACCCAGTACTTC
D: NA; V: TRBV2; size: NA; J: TRBJ2-5; CDR3: CASTGQETQYF; DNA: TGTGCCAGCACGGGTCAAGAGACCCAGTACTTC
D: TRBD1; V: TRBV2; size: NA; J: TRBJ2-7; CDR3: CASRRTGERNEQYF; DNA: TGTGCCAGCAGGAGGACAGGGGAACGAAACGAGCAGTACTTC
D: NA; V: TRBV9; size: NA; J: TRBJ2-3; CDR3: CASSSLDADTQYF; DNA: TGTGCCAGCAGCTCGCTAGATGCAGATACGCAGTATTTT
D: NA; V: TRBV5-1; size: NA; J: TRBJ2-7; CDR3: CASSFGYGVQYEQYF; DNA: TGCGCCAGCAGCTTCGGGTATGGCGTTCAATACGAGCAGTACTTC
D: TRBD1; V: TRBV19; size: NA; J: TRBJ2-6; CDR3: CASSIGTGRSGANVLTF; DNA: TGTGCCAGTAGTATTGGGACAGGACGCTCTGGGGCCAACGTCCTGACTTTC
D: NA; V: TRBV5-6; size: NA; J: TRBJ1-2; CDR3: CASRTTGPYGYTF; DNA: TGTGCCAGCAGGACGACAGGCCCCTATGGCTACACCTTC
D: TRBD1; V: TRBV7-3; size: NA; J: TRBJ2-3; CDR3: CASSRRGGAVDTQYF; DNA: TGTGCCAGCAGCCGCCGAGGGGGCGCAGTAGATACGCAGTATTTT
D: NA; V: TRBV7-2; size: NA; J: TRBJ1-1; CDR3: CASGLRNTEAFF; DNA: TGTGCCAGCGGGCTCAGGAACACTGAAGCTTTCTTT
D: TRBD1; V: TRBV5-1; size: few; J: TRBJ1-1; CDR3: CASSWGTGGTEAFF; DNA: TGCGCCAGCAGCTGGGGGACAGGGGGAACTGAAGCTTTCTTT
D: NA; V: TRBV6-5; size: NA; J: TRBJ1-5; CDR3: CASSELDQPQHF; DNA: TGTGCCAGCAGTGAATTGGATCAGCCCCAGCATTTT
D: NA; V: TRBV28; size: NA; J: TRBJ2-7; CDR3: CASKSGTLPYEQYF; DNA: TGTGCCAGCAAGTCCGGGACACTTCCCTACGAGCAGTACTTC
D: TRBD1; V: TRBV2; size: NA; J: TRBJ1-4; CDR3: CASTSTGGEKLFF; DNA: TGTGCCAGCACCTCGACAGGGGGCGAAAAACTGTTTTTT
D: TRBD1; V: TRBV10-3; size: once; J: TRBJ1-6; CDR3: CATARPGTGGNSPLHF; DNA: TGTGCCACCGCCCGACCCGGGACAGGGGGAAATTCACCCCTCCACTTT
D: NA; V: TRBV11-2; size: NA; J: TRBJ2-1; CDR3: CASSLDRIVDEQFF; DNA: TGTGCCAGCAGCTTGGATAGAATAGTGGATGAGCAGTTCTTC
D: TRBD2; V: TRBV6-4; size: NA; J: TRBJ2-1; CDR3: CASSRTSGGRGYNEQFF; DNA: TGTGCCAGCAGTCGGACTAGCGGGGGTAGAGGCTACAATGAGCAGTTCTTC
D: TRBD2; V: TRBV9; size: NA; J: TRBJ2-1; CDR3: CASSPGPGTRGNEQFF; DNA: TGTGCCAGCAGCCCGGGCCCCGGGACTAGGGGCAATGAGCAGTTCTTC
D: TRBD2; V: TRBV6-5; size: NA; J: TRBJ2-7; CDR3: CASNPRTSGNYEQYF; DNA: TGTGCCAGCAACCCCAGGACTAGCGGTAACTACGAGCAGTACTTC
D: NA; V: TRBV27; size: NA; J: TRBJ1-1; CDR3: CASSYRSQQGVTEAFF; DNA: TGTGCCAGCAGTTATAGGAGCCAACAAGGGGTTACTGAAGCTTTCTTT
D: NA; V: TRBV19; size: NA; J: TRBJ1-4; CDR3: CAGRGEVSEKLFF; DNA: TGTGCCGGCCGGGGGGAGGTGTCTGAAAAACTGTTTTTT
D: TRBD2; V: TRBV5-4; size: NA; J: TRBJ2-7; CDR3: CASSDAASGSSYEQYF; DNA: TGTGCCAGCAGTGACGCGGCTAGCGGGAGCTCCTACGAGCAGTACTTC
D: TRBD1; V: TRBV28; size: NA; J: TRBJ1-4; CDR3: CASSLQPSRGEKLFF; DNA: TGTGCCAGCAGTTTACAGCCGTCCAGGGGGGAAAAACTGTTTTTT
D: TRBD2; V: TRBV10-2; size: NA; J: TRBJ2-3; CDR3: CASGTSSRRKDTQYF; DNA: TGCGCCAGCGGGACTAGCTCCCGGAGGAAGGATACGCAGTATTTT
D: NA; V: TRBV4-1; size: NA; J: TRBJ1-1; CDR3: CASSQGPRWGGTEAFF; DNA: TGCGCCAGCAGCCAAGGCCCGCGATGGGGTGGTACTGAAGCTTTCTTT
D: NA; V: TRBV27; size: NA; J: TRBJ2-7; CDR3: CASSTRNHGSSYEQYF; DNA: TGTGCCAGCAGTACGCGCAACCACGGGAGCTCCTACGAGCAGTACTTC
D: TRBD2; V: TRBV28; size: NA; J: TRBJ2-1; CDR3: CASSSPASGRGNEQFF; DNA: TGTGCCAGCAGTTCCCCGGCTAGCGGGAGAGGTAATGAGCAGTTCTTC
D: TRBD2; V: TRBV28; size: NA; J: TRBJ2-7; CDR3: CASLRGSGHEQYF; DNA: TGTGCCAGCCTCCGCGGGAGTGGCCACGAGCAGTACTTC
D: NA; V: TRBV28; size: NA; J: TRBJ1-1; CDR3: CARKRGNYLLVSRVNTEAFF; DNA: TGTGCCAGGAAGAGGGGGAATTATCTCTTGGTTAGCCGGGTGAACACTGAAGCTTTCTTT
D: NA; V: TRBV28; size: NA; J: TRBJ1-1; CDR3: CASRVAPGGQLNTEAFF; DNA: TGTGCCAGCCGCGTTGCCCCCGGTGGGCAGTTGAACACTGAAGCTTTCTTT
D: NA; V: TRBV7-9; size: NA; J: TRBJ1-2; CDR3: CASSLAMEGANTF; DNA: TGTGCCAGCAGCTTAGCGATGGAGGGTGCGAACACCTTC
D: NA; V: TRBV30; size: NA; J: TRBJ2-1; CDR3: CAWSAQGLREQFF; DNA: TGTGCCTGGAGTGCACAGGGACTTCGTGAGCAGTTCTTC
D: TRBD1; V: TRBV7-9; size: NA; J: TRBJ1-2; CDR3: CASSPGQASSYGYTF; DNA: TGTGCCAGCAGCCCCGGACAGGCGTCTTCCTATGGCTACACCTTC
D: TRBD1; V: TRBV7-9; size: NA; J: TRBJ2-7; CDR3: CASSSPRQGGSYEQYF; DNA: TGTGCCAGCAGCTCGCCTAGACAGGGGGGCTCCTACGAGCAGTACTTC
D: TRBD2; V: TRBV6-6; size: NA; J: TRBJ2-7; CDR3: CASSQTSGRSYEQYF; DNA: TGTGCCAGCAGTCAGACTAGCGGGCGTTCCTACGAGCAGTACTTC
D: NA; V: TRBV15; size: NA; J: TRBJ1-5; CDR3: CATSSRGKTGYQPQHF; DNA: TGTGCCACCAGCAGCCGCGGAAAGACCGGTTATCAGCCCCAGCATTTT
D: NA; V: TRBV28; size: NA; J: TRBJ1-5; CDR3: CASSPRGNSNQPQHF; DNA: TGTGCCAGCAGTCCAAGGGGGAATAGCAATCAGCCCCAGCATTTT
D: TRBD1; V: TRBV19; size: NA; J: TRBJ1-1; CDR3: CASGRRGQGTEAFF; DNA: TGTGCCAGTGGACGGAGGGGGCAAGGGACTGAAGCTTTCTTT
D: NA; V: TRBV30; size: NA; J: TRBJ1-1; CDR3: CAWGGVGRQRAFF; DNA: TGTGCCTGGGGCGGAGTTGGGAGGCAGAGGGCTTTCTTT
D: TRBD1; V: TRBV2; size: NA; J: TRBJ2-3; CDR3: CASSSDRGHTQYF; DNA: TGTGCCAGCAGTTCTGACAGGGGGCATACGCAGTATTTT
D: NA; V: TRBV10-3; size: NA; J: TRBJ2-1; CDR3: CAGGTDSLGKFNEQFF; DNA: TGTGCCGGGGGGACGGACAGTCTTGGGAAATTCAATGAGCAGTTCTTC
D: NA; V: TRBV18; size: NA; J: TRBJ1-1; CDR3: CASSPLIGDTEAFF; DNA: TGTGCCAGCTCACCATTGATCGGGGACACTGAAGCTTTCTTT